A single sample gave rise to the 16 T cell receptor beta chains below, sequenced in a study of control samples from healthy donors and cancer patients. The assay was immunoSEQ multiplex PCR, and TCRdb's table has in-frame clones only and misses some. The data show some 150,000 clones, around 94% seen once. Sequencing input: PBMCs. The source is a man aged 60-69 years with colorectal cancer.

This chain joins TRBV27 and TRBJ1-2, with unresolved D. Germline V gene lookup returns CDR1 MNHEY and CDR2 SMNVEV (reference sequence). V was pared by 6 bases and J by 4 bases, with 9 bases between. The CDR3 runs 12 residues. The CDR3 spells CASSPRGYGYTF. The DNA for the CDR3 is TGTGCCAGCAGCCCCCGGGGCTATGGCTACACCTTC.

This clone was seen just once. The chain carries TRBV18 and TRBJ2-7; TRBD1 matches 11 bases. Germline CDR1 is KGHSH and CDR2 is LQKENI. The junction had 3 bases not matched to a gene; V was cut back by 5 bases and J by 3 bases. The CDR3 extends over 14 amino acids. The CDR3 DNA is TGTGCCAGCTCAACGGGACAGGGGGTCTACGAGCAGTACTTC. This gives the protein CASSTGQGVYEQYF.

The chain links TRBV28 to TRBJ2-4, with 7 bases aligning to TRBD1. CDR3 size: 15 residues. Germline V gene lookup returns CDR1 MDHEN and CDR2 SYDVKM. The V gene end was trimmed by 2 bases and the J gene end by 8 bases; junction bases not matched to a gene: 9. This CDR3 is CASSLTDRAMDIQYF. The CDR3 DNA follows: TGTGCCAGCAGTTTAACAGACAGGGCAATGGACATTCAGTACTTC.

This clone was seen once. The chain employs TRBV23-1 and TRBJ2-7, with a weak D call TRBD2 (5 bases). TRBV23-1 is recorded as an ORF, its role being uncertain. The V gene lost 7 bases and the J gene lost 6 bases, with 31 bases spanning the gap. CDR3 length equals 18 residues. CDR3 DNA sequence: TGCGCCAGCACTCCCCCCCCTCACGGGGAAAAAGCCCTTTCCGAGCAGTACTTC. Its translation: CASTPPPHGEKALSEQYF.

The chain carries TRBV4-1 and TRBJ2-7; perhaps TRBD1 as D (5 bases). V dropped 1 base and J dropped 7 bases, with 14 bases sitting between them. The CDR3 sequence is 14 residues long. CDR1 and CDR2 from the germline V gene are MGHRA and YSYEKL. The CDR3 DNA sequence: TGCGCCAGCAGCCAAGGGTGGGGCCCCGGGGAGCAGTACTTC. Its translation is CASSQGWGPGEQYF.

The V call is TRBV6-6, the J call TRBJ2-5; D remains ambiguous. Looked up from germline, CDR1 is MNHNY and CDR2 is SVGAGI (reference sequence). CDR3 length: 13 residues. V dropped 5 bases and J dropped 4 bases, with 11 bases sitting between them. This CDR3 reads CASSDGRRETQYF. In DNA, the CDR3 is TGTGCCAGCAGTGACGGACGCAGAGAGACCCAGTACTTC.

The chain recombines TRBV7-2 with TRBJ1-2, with a weak D call TRBD1 (5 bases). V gave up 1 base and J gave up 4 bases, with 10 bases separating them. CDR3 length equals 14 residues. CDR1 is SGHTA and CDR2 is FQGNSA in the germline V gene. CDR3 bases: TGTGCCAGCAGCTTAGAAGGGCAGGGCTATGGCTACACCTTC. Its protein is CASSLEGQGYGYTF.

This rearrangement joins TRBV18 to TRBJ1-1, with TRBD1 matching over 7 bases. This CDR3 contains 16 residues. Germline V gene sequence: CDR1 KGHSH, CDR2 LQKENI. V dropped 4 bases and J dropped 1; count of bases not matched to a gene: 9. CDR3 coding DNA: TGTGCCAGCTCACAGTCCCGACAGGGCCGGAACACTGAAGCTTTCTTT. Amino acid sequence: CASSQSRQGRNTEAFF.

The chain recombines TRBV5-1 with TRBJ1-3; tentative D call: TRBD1 (5 bases). Germline CDR1 SGHRS, CDR2 YFSETQ. V lost 4 bases and J lost 3, with 14 bases in between. The CDR3 totals 15 residues. CDR3 DNA sequence: TGCGCCAGCAGCAGGGGATCCGGGTATGGAAACACCATATATTTT. This sequence encodes CASSRGSGYGNTIYF.

The chain links TRBV10-2 to TRBJ2-7; 12 nucleotides align to TRBD2. CDR1 is WSHSY, CDR2 SAAADI, per germline. The CDR3 totals 15 residues. The ends lost 2 bases at V and 5 bases at J; junction bases unmatched: 4. The CDR3 here is CASSERTSGANEQYF. In DNA form, the CDR3 reads TGCGCCAGCAGTGAGAGGACTAGCGGGGCCAACGAGCAGTACTTC.

The rearrangement joins TRBV5-5 to TRBJ1-2; D uncertain. The CDR3 consists of 14 residues. V dropped 0 bases and J dropped 10 bases, with 16 bases sitting between them. Per the germline V gene, CDR1 is SGHKS and CDR2 is YYEKEE (reference sequence). The CDR3 loop is CASSLGGPIAAYTF. The DNA for the CDR3 is TGTGCCAGCAGCTTGGGGGGTCCCATCGCCGCCTACACCTTC.

Written as DNA, the CDR3 is TGCAGTGCTAGAGCGGACTACGAGCAGTACTTC. The encoded protein is CSARADYEQYF. This sequence joins TRBV20-1 and TRBJ2-7; no clear D gene. Germline CDR1 is DFQATT and CDR2 is SNEGSKA (reference sequence). This CDR3 comprises 11 residues. Trimming cost V 1 base and J 3 bases, with 4 bases left between them.

The chain employs TRBV4-1 and TRBJ1-2, with 9 bases lining up with TRBD1. V was pared by 4 bases and J by 4 bases, with 7 bases of the junction left unmatched. CDR3 length: 15 residues. CDR1 is MGHRA and CDR2 is YSYEKL in the germline V gene. The CDR3 DNA is TGCGCCAGCAGCCCGGGACAGGGAGTAGGCTATGGCTACACCTTC. Its protein is CASSPGQGVGYGYTF.

The chain couples TRBV18 to TRBJ1-2, with 8 bases identical to TRBD1. V shed 1 base, J shed 1 base, and the junction held 2 bases outside the gene matches. Germline loops: CDR1 KGHSH, CDR2 LQKENI. The CDR3 length is 15 residues. CDR3 sequence: CASSPRQGINYGYTF. The DNA for the CDR3 is TGTGCCAGCTCACCACGACAGGGGATTAACTATGGCTACACCTTC.

This clone came up a few times. Additional DNA sequences in this sample encode the identical CDR3. The V gene is TRBV12-3 or TRBV12-4, the J gene TRBJ2-5; D gene ambiguous. The CDR3 runs to 11 residues. Trimming took 3 bases from V and 4 from J, leaving 3 bases between them. CDR3 coding DNA: TGTGCCAGCAGTTTTGGAGAGACCCAGTACTTC. It yields the protein CASSFGETQYF.

The chain uses TRBV5-1 and TRBJ2-2; TRBD2 agrees at 13 bases. CDR1 and CDR2 from the germline V gene are SGHRS and YFSETQ. The CDR3 extends over 17 amino acids. The junction had 8 bases not matched to a gene; V was cut back by 3 bases and J by 6 bases. The CDR3, as DNA: TGCGCCAGCAGCTCTGCTACTAGCGGGGGGGCCGCCGGGGAGCTGTTTTTT. Protein: CASSSATSGGAAGELFF. Combining the CDR3 with reference TRBV5-1 and TRBJ2-2 gives the whole variable domain KAGVTQTPRYLIKTRGQQVTLSCSPISGHRSVSWYQQTPGQGLQFLFEYFSETQRNKGNFPGRFSGRQFSNSRSEMNVSTLELGDSALYLCASSSATSGGAAGELFFGEGSRLTVL.